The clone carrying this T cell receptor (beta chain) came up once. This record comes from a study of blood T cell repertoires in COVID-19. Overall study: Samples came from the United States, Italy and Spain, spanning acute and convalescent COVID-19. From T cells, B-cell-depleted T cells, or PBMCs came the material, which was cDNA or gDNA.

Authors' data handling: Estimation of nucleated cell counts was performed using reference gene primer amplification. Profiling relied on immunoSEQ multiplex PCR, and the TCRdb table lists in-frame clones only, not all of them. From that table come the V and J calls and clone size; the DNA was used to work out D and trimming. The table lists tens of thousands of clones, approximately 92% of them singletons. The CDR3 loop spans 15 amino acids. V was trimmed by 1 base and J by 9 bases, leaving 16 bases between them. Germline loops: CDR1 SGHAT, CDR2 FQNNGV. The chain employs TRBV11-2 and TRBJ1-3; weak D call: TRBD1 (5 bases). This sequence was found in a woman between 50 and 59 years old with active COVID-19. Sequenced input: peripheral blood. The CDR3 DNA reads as TGTGCCAGCAGCTTAGTAGGGGCAGCCGGGGGCACCATATATTTT. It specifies CASSLVGAAGGTIYF.